This entry lists 5 T cell receptor beta chains sequenced from one sample in a study of shared clonotypes between healthy human individuals. TCRdb's table, derived via immunoSEQ multiplex PCR, lists solely in-frame clones and lacks some. The table lists hundreds of thousands of clones, about 82% of them singletons. The sequenced sample consisted of PBMCs. These receptors were taken from a woman aged 40 to 50 in good health. Some clones in this sample may be carry-over from other donors' samples.

V gene TRBV5-5 combines with J gene TRBJ1-1; D is unresolved. From germline, CDR1 is SGHKS and CDR2 YYEKEE (reference sequence). V lost 4 bases, J lost 0 bases, and 10 bases lay in between. CDR3 length: 14 amino acids. The CDR3, as DNA: TGTGCCAGCAGCCTCTCACTTATGAACACTGAAGCTTTCTTT. It translates to CASSLSLMNTEAFF.

The chain links TRBV6-1 to TRBJ2-7; TRBD1 aligns across 10 bases. CDR1 and CDR2 (germline): MNHNS, SASEGT. This CDR3 region has 15 residues. V dropped 6 bases and J dropped 5; count of bases not matched to a gene: 10. CDR3 in amino acids: CASRDRDRGAHEQYF. The CDR3 region has the DNA TGTGCCAGCAGAGACCGGGACAGGGGTGCCCACGAGCAGTACTTC.

The chain recombines TRBV2 with TRBJ1-1; 7 bases map to TRBD1. This CDR3 has 13 amino acids. Germline CDR1 and CDR2: SNHLY and FYNNEI. After removal of 4 bases from V and 6 bases from J, the junction contained 5 bases not matched to a gene. In nucleotides, the CDR3 is TGTGCCAGCAGTGCAGGGGGTTATTCTGAAGCTTTCTTT. Its translation: CASSAGGYSEAFF.

This clone was observed a single time. The chain employs TRBV6-1 and TRBJ2-7; TRBD2 aligns across 7 bases. This CDR3 region has 15 residues. CDR1 and CDR2 from the germline V gene are MNHNS and SASEGT. The J segment lost 3 bases and the V segment lost 2 bases, leaving 7 bases of the junction unmatched. Here the CDR3 DNA reads TGTGCCAGCAGTGAATTGGGGGAGGGAGGCTACGAGCAGTACTTC. It is translated as CASSELGEGGYEQYF.

The chain carries TRBV18 and TRBJ2-2; D gene uncertain. Trimming stripped 3 bases from V and 0 bases from J, with 5 bases between. Per the germline V gene, CDR1 is KGHSH and CDR2 is LQKENI. This CDR3 is 14 amino acids long. The CDR3, as DNA: TGTGCCAGCTCACCGACATCGAACACCGGGGAGCTGTTTTTT. This translates into CASSPTSNTGELFF.